This entry is about one T cell receptor (beta chain). This clonotype was seen a handful of times. This clone's antigen is unknown. Base qualities are not at hand, and no much larger clone is one base apart. Library preparation employed PCR. The data were produced on an Illumina HiSeq 2500. Molecular barcoding was employed in the preparation of TCR libraries, with unique molecular identifiers being used to normalize TCRbeta repertoire quantification. TCRdb passed the public sequencing reads through fastp at Q25 and MiXCR, retaining productive beta sequences. Entries are consolidated by CDR3 protein sequence, retaining the most common genes and DNA. Within this sample are about 1,000,000 distinct CDR3 sequences, with roughly 29% of them counted one time only. Jointly, the top ten make up 28% of the sample. This record belongs to a study of T-cell reconstitution after alpha-beta-depleted transplantation in children (TCRdb year 2016). With regard to the full study: Using TCR repertoire profiling, the study quantitatively followed how T-cell immune reconstitution unfolded in children after TCRalphabeta/CD19-depleted allogeneic hematopoietic cell transplantation. The full study reports these points: Over subsequent months, a decline in hyperexpanded clone frequencies was noted, and after one year, T-cell counts and TCRbeta diversity were mostly ascribed to newly produced T cells. The apparently early recovery of alphabetaT-cell counts about two months after transplant reportedly depended on only several hundred rapidly expanded clones that came from non-depleted graft cells. In some patients, the high TCRbeta diversity seen at day 60 was put down to recipient T cells and intrathymic progenitors that had survived conditioning.

The germline V gene (reference sequence) gives CDR1 as LGHDT and CDR2 as YNNKEL. The trim is 3 bases for V and 5 bases for J, with a gap of 13 bases between the germline ends. The CDR3, from cysteine to phenylalanine, totals 15 residues. Only CDR3 DNA is held: 45 bases, read in frame from base 1. What the treatment or condition label conveys for this sample: allogeneic hematopoietic cell transplantation with graft depleted of TCRalphabeta T cells and CD19 B cells. TCRalphabeta/CD19-depleted allogeneic hematopoietic cell grafts were given to the transplant recipients, all of whom were children. The specimen was PBMCs, mostly from graft donor cells, collected 360 days after TCRalphabeta/CD19-depleted stem cell transplant. The receptor was derived from a boy under two years old who had a stem cell transplant for SCID, so the T cells may come from the graft donor. This sequence uses TRBV3-1 and TRBJ2-2; the D gene is perhaps TRBD1, from 6 matching bases. The CDR3 protein: CASSHRDTGTGELFF. The DNA sequence is TGTGCCAGCAGCCACCGGGACACGGGAACCGGGGAGCTGTTTTTT.